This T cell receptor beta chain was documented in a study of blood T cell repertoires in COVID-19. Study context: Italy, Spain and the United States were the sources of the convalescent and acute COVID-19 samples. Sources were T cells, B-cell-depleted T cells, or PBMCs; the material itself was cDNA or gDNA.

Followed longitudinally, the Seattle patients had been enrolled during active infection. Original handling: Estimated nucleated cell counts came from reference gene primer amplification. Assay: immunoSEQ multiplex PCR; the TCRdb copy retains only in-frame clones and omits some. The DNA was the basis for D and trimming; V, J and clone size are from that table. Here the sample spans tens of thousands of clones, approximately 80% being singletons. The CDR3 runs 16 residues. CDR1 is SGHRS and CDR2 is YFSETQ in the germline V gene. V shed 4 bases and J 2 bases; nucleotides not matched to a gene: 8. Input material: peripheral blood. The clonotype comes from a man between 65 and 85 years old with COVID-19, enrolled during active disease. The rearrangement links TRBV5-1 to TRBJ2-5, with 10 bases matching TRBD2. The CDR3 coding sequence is TGCGCCAGCAGCCGCGGACTAGCGGAGGGACAAGAGACCCAGTACTTC. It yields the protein CASSRGLAEGQETQYF.